These T cell receptor beta chains were read from a single sample in a study of blood T cells in healthy people across ages. TCRdb re-called the 5' RACE reads through MiXCR, storing one row per CDR3 protein. Among about 1.8 million distinct CDR3 sequences, 49% were seen once, and the ten largest hold more than 2%. Sample: blood. The receptors stem from a woman aged 40 to 50 in good health. Both conserved end residues are part of each CDR3. The order of the fields is clone size, V gene, D gene, J gene, CDR3 DNA, CDR3 protein. A D gene is named only where the DNA matches it firmly. Expanded clones get a size class; other rows say once, few or many, or leave the size out.

>-|TRBV7-2|TRBD2|TRBJ2-6
TGTGCCAGCAGCCCAGCGCTGGGGGTAGCGGGGGGTCTGAGCTCTGGGGCCAACGTCCTGACTTTC
CASSPALGVAGGLSSGANVLTF
>-|TRBV5-5|-|TRBJ2-5
TGTGCCAGCAGCTCGACGACAGGAAGAGTCTCGGGCGAGACCCAGTACTTC
CASSSTTGRVSGETQYF
>-|TRBV14|TRBD2|TRBJ2-3
TGTGCCAGCAGCCAATGGCCAGCGGGGGTCACAGATACGCAGTATTTT
CASSQWPAGVTDTQYF
>-|TRBV24-1|TRBD1|TRBJ1-1
TGTGCCACCGCAGGGGGGAACACTGAAGCTTTCTTT
CATAGGNTEAFF
>-|TRBV7-9|-|TRBJ1-4
TGTGCCAGCAGCTTTAGGGTCTACGAAAAACTGTTTTTT
CASSFRVYEKLFF
>few|TRBV15|TRBD1|TRBJ2-1
TGTGCCACCAGCAGGGGACAGGGGGAGAGCAATGAGCAGTTCTTC
CATSRGQGESNEQFF
>-|TRBV15|TRBD1|TRBJ1-2
TGTGCCACCAGCACCCGACAGGGGGAACGTTATGGCTACACCTTC
CATSTRQGERYGYTF
>-|TRBV9|TRBD1|TRBJ2-1
TGTGCCAGCAGAGAGGGGGCCGGTGAGCAGTTCTTC
CASREGAGEQFF
>-|TRBV4-3|TRBD2|TRBJ2-1
TGCGCCAGCAGCCAAGATATTTCGGGGGGGGCCCGTGATGAGCAGTTCTTC
CASSQDISGGARDEQFF
>-|TRBV7-2|TRBD1|TRBJ1-1
TGTGCCAGCAGCTTCTGGACAGGGAGGAACACTGAAGCTTTCTTT
CASSFWTGRNTEAFF
>-|TRBV19|TRBD1|TRBJ1-4
TGTGCCAGTAGTGACGGGACAGGGAATGAAAAACTGTTTTTT
CASSDGTGNEKLFF
>-|TRBV5-1|TRBD2|TRBJ2-4
TGCGCCAGCAGCGTCTCCGGGACTAGCGGGGGGGCCAAAAACATTCAGTACTTC
CASSVSGTSGGAKNIQYF
>-|TRBV7-2|-|TRBJ2-7
TGTGCCAGCAGCCAATCACAGGGACCCTACGAGCAGTACTTC
CASSQSQGPYEQYF
>once|TRBV6-5|TRBD2|TRBJ2-1
TGTGCCAGCAGTTCCGTAGCGGGGGGGACCTACAATGGGCAGTTCTTC
CASSSVAGGTYNGQFF
>-|TRBV4-2|-|TRBJ2-4
TGTGCCAGCAGCCAATCTACTAGCACCGCCAAAAACATTCAGTACTTC
CASSQSTSTAKNIQYF
>few|TRBV4-3|TRBD2|TRBJ2-1
TGCGCCAGCAGCCAATCCAAACCGACTAGCCGGCGCAGCAATGAGTGGTTCTTC
CASSQSKPTSRRSNEWFF
>-|TRBV6-2/TRBV6-3|TRBD1|TRBJ2-3
TGTGCCAACTCCGGGACAGGGGCCGCCTTGACCCCCCCAGATACGCAGTATTTT
CANSGTGAALTPPDTQYF
>few|TRBV20-1|-|TRBJ2-7
TGCAGTGCTAGTTTAGTGCTCTACCACGAGCAGTACTTC
CSASLVLYHEQYF
>-|TRBV7-2|TRBD1|TRBJ2-1
TGTGCCAGCAGCGACACCGGGACAGGGGTACGGAATGAGCAGTTCTTC
CASSDTGTGVRNEQFF
>few|TRBV20-1|TRBD1|TRBJ2-3
TGCAGTGCTAGAGGGCGCCGGGACAGCCCAGATACGCAGTATTTT
CSARGRRDSPDTQYF
>-|TRBV6-1|-|TRBJ2-5
TGTGCCAGCAGTGAAGAAACCGGTGCGGGGCTTCTAGAGACCCAGTACTTC
CASSEETGAGLLETQYF
>-|TRBV7-2|-|TRBJ2-1
TGTGCCAGCAGCCCTGACGGGGGACTCAATGAGCAGTTCTTC
CASSPDGGLNEQFF
>once|TRBV15|TRBD1|TRBJ2-7
TGTGCCACCAGCATCGACAGGGTGGGCGAGCAGTACTTC
CATSIDRVGEQYF
>-|TRBV4-3|TRBD1|TRBJ1-2
TGCGCCAGCAGCCAAGAACGGGACAGCCCCTATGGCTACACCTTC
CASSQERDSPYGYTF
>-|TRBV4-2|TRBD2|TRBJ2-3
TGTGCCAGCAGCCAAGCGGGCCAGCGGGGAGGGGATACGCAGTATTTT
CASSQAGQRGGDTQYF
>-|TRBV28|-|TRBJ2-3
TGTGCCAGCAGTTTACTTGGGCGGGCCACAGATACGCAGTATTTT
CASSLLGRATDTQYF
>few|TRBV9|TRBD1|TRBJ2-1
TGTGCCAGCAGCGTAGACTCCGGACAGGGTAGCTACAATGAGCAGTTCTTC
CASSVDSGQGSYNEQFF
>-|TRBV20-1|-|TRBJ1-6
TGCAGTGCTAGAACGGTCCAGAGCTCCTATAATTCACCCCTCCACTTT
CSARTVQSSYNSPLHF
>few|TRBV4-2|-|TRBJ2-1
TGTGCCAGCAGCCAAACAGAGAGCTCCTACAATGAGCAGTTCTTC
CASSQTESSYNEQFF
>once|TRBV6-6|-|TRBJ2-2
TGTGCCAGCAGTTATCAAGGGGGGGTACGGACCGGGGAGCTGTTTTTT
CASSYQGGVRTGELFF
>-|TRBV2|-|TRBJ1-2
TGTGCCAGCAGTGAAGCCACCGTCAAGGGATACACCTTC
CASSEATVKGYTF
>-|TRBV9|TRBD2|TRBJ2-5
TGTGCCAGCAGCGTTTGGGAGGGAGAGACCCAGTACTTC
CASSVWEGETQYF
>-|TRBV7-2|-|TRBJ1-2
TGTGCCAGCAGCTCCCCGGTTTTTGGCTACACCTTC
CASSSPVFGYTF
>-|TRBV27|-|TRBJ2-1
TGTGCCAGCAGTCTCCGCCACTACAATAAGAAGTTCTTC
CASSLRHYNKKFF
>-|TRBV5-1|TRBD1|TRBJ2-1
TGCGCCAGCAGCTTTCCGAAGACAGGGGGCTTGGGAAATGAGCAGTTCTTC
CASSFPKTGGLGNEQFF
>-|TRBV7-2|TRBD1|TRBJ2-7
TGTGCCAGCAGCCTACAGGGGGCGATTATATCCTACGAGCAGTACTTC
CASSLQGAIISYEQYF
>-|TRBV10-3|TRBD2|TRBJ2-5
TGTGCCATCAGGGGGACTAGCGGGGGGAACAATGAGCAGTACTTC
CAIRGTSGGNNEQYF
>-|TRBV24-1|TRBD1|TRBJ2-5
TGTGCCACCAGTGATCTACGACAGGGAGAAGAGACCCAGTACTTC
CATSDLRQGEETQYF
>-|TRBV28|TRBD1|TRBJ2-7
TGTGCCAGCAGTCGAAACAGGGGGGCCTCCTACGAGCAGTACTTC
CASSRNRGASYEQYF
>-|TRBV4-3|-|TRBJ2-5
TGCACCAGCAGCACCCAGGACAGTTCGGGGGAGACCCAGTACTTC
CTSSTQDSSGETQYF
>-|TRBV9|-|TRBJ1-4
TGTGCCAGCAGCCCTCACCCAGCTGGACAAACAACTAATGAAAAACTGTTTTTT
CASSPHPAGQTTNEKLFF
>-|TRBV7-2|TRBD1|TRBJ2-1
TGTGCCAGCAGCACTAACCAACAGGGGGCGCTCTACAATGAGCAGTTCTTC
CASSTNQQGALYNEQFF
>-|TRBV5-1|TRBD2|TRBJ2-1
TGCGCCAGCAGCGGAGGGACTAGCGGGGGCTTTAGCTCCTACAATGAGCAGTTCTTC
CASSGGTSGGFSSYNEQFF
>few|TRBV7-3|TRBD1|TRBJ2-1
TGTGCCAGCAGCCCCCTCTCCGGACAGGACAATGAGCAGTTCTTC
CASSPLSGQDNEQFF
>-|TRBV20-1|TRBD1|TRBJ2-1
TGCAGTGTGGGACAGATTGTCGGTGAGCAGTTCTTC
CSVGQIVGEQFF
>-|TRBV6-2/TRBV6-3|TRBD1|TRBJ1-6
TGTGCCAGCAGTTACCCGACAGGGAGCGATTATTCACCCCTCCACTTT
CASSYPTGSDYSPLHF
>-|TRBV6-2/TRBV6-3|-|TRBJ2-5
TGTGCCAGCAGTTCTACAGGGCTTGGGTACGGGCAGTACTTC
CASSSTGLGYGQYF
>few|TRBV10-3|-|TRBJ2-5
TGTGCCATCAGTGGGGAAGGGAAAGGAGAGACCCAGTACTTC
CAISGEGKGETQYF
>few|TRBV6-2/TRBV6-3|TRBD2|TRBJ2-7
TGTGCCAGCAGTCCACGACGGCTAGCGGGGTCCTACGAGCAGTACTTC
CASSPRRLAGSYEQYF
>few|TRBV5-6|TRBD1|TRBJ2-1
TGTGCCAGCAGCCCTGGACAGGGCCGCAGCGATGAGCAGTTCTTC
CASSPGQGRSDEQFF